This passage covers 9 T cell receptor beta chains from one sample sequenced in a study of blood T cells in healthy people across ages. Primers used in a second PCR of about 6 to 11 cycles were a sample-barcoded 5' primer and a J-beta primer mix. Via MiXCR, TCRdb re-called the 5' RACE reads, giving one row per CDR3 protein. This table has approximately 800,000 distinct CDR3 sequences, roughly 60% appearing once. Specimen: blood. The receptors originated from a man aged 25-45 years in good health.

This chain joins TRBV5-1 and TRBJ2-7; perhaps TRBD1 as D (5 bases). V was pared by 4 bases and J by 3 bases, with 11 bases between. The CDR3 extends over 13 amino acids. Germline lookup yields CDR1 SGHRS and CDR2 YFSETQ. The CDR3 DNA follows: TGCGCCAGCAGCGTCACTGACAGCTACGAGCAGTACTTC. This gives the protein CASSVTDSYEQYF.

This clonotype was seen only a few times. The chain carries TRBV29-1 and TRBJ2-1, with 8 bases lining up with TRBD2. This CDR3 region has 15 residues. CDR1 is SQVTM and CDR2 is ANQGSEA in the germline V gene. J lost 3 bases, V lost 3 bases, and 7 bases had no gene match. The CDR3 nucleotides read TGCAGCGTTGAGGGGAGCGGGAGTCTCTACAATGAGCAGTTCTTC. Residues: CSVEGSGSLYNEQFF.

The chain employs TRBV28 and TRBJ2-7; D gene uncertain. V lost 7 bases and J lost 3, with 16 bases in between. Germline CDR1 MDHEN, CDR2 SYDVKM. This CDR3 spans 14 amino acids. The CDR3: CASTDGWGGYEQYF. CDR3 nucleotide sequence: TGTGCCAGCACCGATGGGTGGGGTGGCTACGAGCAGTACTTC.

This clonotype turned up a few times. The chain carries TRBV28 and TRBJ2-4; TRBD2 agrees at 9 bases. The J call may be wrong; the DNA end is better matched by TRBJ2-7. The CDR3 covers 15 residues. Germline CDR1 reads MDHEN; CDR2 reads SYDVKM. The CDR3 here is CASSPSGTGSGEQYF. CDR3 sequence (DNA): TGTGCCAGCAGTCCTAGCGGGACGGGATCCGGCGAGCAGTACTTC.

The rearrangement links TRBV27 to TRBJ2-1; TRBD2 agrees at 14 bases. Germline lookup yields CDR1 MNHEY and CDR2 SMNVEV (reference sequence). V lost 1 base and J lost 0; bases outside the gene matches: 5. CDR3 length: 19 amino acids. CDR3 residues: CASSLYPGLAGGSYNEQFF. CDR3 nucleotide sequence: TGTGCCAGCAGTTTATACCCCGGACTAGCGGGGGGCTCCTACAATGAGCAGTTCTTC.

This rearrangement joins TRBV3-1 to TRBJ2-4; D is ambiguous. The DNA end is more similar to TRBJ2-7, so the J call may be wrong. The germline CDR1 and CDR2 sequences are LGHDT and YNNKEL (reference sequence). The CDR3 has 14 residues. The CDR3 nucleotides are TGTGCCAGCAGCCAATTACAGCAAGTCTACGAGCAGTACTTC. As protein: CASSQLQQVYEQYF.

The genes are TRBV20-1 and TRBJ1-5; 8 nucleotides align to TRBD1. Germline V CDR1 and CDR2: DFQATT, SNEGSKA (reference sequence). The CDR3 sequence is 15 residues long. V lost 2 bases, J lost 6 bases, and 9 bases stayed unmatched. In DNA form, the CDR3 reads TGCAGTGCTAGAAAGTCAGGGGGCTTCGCTCAGCCCCAGCATTTT. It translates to CSARKSGGFAQPQHF.

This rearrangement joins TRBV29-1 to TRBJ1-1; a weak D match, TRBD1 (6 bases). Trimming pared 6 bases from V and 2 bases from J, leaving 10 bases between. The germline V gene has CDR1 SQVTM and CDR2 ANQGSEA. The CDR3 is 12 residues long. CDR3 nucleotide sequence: TGCAGCGTGCCACAGGGTAACACTGAAGCTTTCTTT. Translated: CSVPQGNTEAFF.

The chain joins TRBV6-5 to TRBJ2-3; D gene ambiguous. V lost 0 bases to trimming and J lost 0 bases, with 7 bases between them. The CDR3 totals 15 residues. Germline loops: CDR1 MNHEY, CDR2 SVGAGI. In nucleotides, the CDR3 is TGTGCCAGCAGTTACTCTGGGTCTAGCACAGATACGCAGTATTTT. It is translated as CASSYSGSSTDTQYF.